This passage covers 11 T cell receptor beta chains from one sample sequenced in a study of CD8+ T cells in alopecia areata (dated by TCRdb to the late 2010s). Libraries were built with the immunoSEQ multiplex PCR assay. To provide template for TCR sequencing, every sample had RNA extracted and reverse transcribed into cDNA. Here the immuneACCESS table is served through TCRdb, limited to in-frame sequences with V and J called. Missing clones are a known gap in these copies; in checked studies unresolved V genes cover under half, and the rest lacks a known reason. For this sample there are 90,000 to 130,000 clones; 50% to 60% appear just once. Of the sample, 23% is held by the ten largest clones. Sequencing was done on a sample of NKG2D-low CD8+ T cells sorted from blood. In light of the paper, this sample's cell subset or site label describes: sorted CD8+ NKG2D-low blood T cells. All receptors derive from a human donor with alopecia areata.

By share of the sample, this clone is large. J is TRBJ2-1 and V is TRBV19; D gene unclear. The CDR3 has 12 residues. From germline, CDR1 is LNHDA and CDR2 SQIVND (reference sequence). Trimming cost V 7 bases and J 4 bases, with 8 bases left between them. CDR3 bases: TGTGCCAGTATAAGTTGGTACAATGAGCAGTTCTTC. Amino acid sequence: CASISWYNEQFF.

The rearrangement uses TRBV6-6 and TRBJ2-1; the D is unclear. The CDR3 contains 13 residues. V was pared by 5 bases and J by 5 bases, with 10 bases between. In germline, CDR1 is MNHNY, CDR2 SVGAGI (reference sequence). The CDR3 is CASSPQHNNEQFF. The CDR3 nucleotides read TGTGCCAGCAGTCCACAGCATAACAATGAGCAGTTCTTC.

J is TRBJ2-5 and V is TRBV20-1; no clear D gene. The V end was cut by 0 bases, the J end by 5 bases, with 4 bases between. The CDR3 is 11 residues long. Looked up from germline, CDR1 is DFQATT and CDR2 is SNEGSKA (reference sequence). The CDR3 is CSARELETQYF. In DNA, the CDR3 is TGCAGTGCTAGAGAGTTGGAGACCCAGTACTTC.

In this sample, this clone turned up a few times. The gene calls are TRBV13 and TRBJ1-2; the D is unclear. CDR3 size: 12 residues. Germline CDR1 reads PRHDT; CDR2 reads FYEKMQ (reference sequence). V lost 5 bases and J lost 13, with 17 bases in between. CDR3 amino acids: CASSPIGLSSTF. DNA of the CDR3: TGTGCCAGCAGCCCCATCGGACTATCCAGCACCTTC.

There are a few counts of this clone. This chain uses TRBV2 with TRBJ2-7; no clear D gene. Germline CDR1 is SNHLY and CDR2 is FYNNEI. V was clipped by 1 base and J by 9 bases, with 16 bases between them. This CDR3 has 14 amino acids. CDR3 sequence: CASSEVWTTSWQYF. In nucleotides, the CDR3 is TGTGCCAGCAGTGAAGTTTGGACGACGTCCTGGCAGTACTTC. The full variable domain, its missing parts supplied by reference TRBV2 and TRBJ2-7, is EPEVTQTPSHQVTQMGQEVILRCVPISNHLYFYWYRQILGQKVEFLVSFYNNEISEKSEIFDDQFSVERPDGSNFTLKIRSTKLEDSAMYFCASSEVWTTSWQYFGPGTRLTVT.

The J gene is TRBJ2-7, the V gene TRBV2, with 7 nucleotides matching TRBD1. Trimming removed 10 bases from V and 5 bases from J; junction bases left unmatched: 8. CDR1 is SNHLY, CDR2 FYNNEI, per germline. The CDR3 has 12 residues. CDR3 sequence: CAIQDRRNEQYF. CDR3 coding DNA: TGTGCCATCCAGGACAGGCGGAACGAGCAGTACTTC.

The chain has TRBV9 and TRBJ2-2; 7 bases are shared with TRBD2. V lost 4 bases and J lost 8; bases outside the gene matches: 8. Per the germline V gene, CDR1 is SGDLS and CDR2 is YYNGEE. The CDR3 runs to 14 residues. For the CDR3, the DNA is TGTGCCAGCAGCTTCCCCACAGCGGGGGGGGAGCTGTTTTTT. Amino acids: CASSFPTAGGELFF.

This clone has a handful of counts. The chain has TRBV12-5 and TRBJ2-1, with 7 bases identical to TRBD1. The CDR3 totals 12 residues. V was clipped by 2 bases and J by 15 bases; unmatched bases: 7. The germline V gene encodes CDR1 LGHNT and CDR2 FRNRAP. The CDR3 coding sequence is TGTGCTAGTGGTTTGTGGGACAGCCCACGGTTCTTC. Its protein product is CASGLWDSPRFF.

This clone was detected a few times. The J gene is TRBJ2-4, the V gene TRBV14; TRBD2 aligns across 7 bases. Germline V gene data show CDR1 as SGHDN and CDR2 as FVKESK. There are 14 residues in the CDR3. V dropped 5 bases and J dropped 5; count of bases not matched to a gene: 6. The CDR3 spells CASSYRTSENIQYF. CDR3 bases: TGTGCCAGCAGCTATAGGACTAGTGAAAACATTCAGTACTTC. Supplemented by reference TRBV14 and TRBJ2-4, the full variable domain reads EAGVTQFPSHSVIEKGQTVTLRCDPISGHDNLYWYRRVMGKEIKFLLHFVKESKQDESGMPNNRFLAERTGGTYSTLKVQPAELEDSGVYFCASSYRTSENIQYFGAGTRLSVL.

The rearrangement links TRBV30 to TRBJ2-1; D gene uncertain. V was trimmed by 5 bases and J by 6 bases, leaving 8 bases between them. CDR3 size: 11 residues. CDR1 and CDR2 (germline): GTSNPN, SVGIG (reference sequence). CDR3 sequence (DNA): TGTGCCTGGTCGGAAGGCAATGAGCAGTTCTTC. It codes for CAWSEGNEQFF.

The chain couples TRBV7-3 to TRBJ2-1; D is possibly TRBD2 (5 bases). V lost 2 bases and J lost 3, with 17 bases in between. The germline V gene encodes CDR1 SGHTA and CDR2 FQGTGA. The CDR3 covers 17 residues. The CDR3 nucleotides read TGTGCCAGCAGCTTACAAGTTGGAGGTACGCTCTACAATGAGCAGTTCTTC. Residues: CASSLQVGGTLYNEQFF.